The 10 T cell receptor beta chains presented below share a single source sample, sequenced in a study of T cells in Graves' hyperthyroidism and ophthalmopathy. The source material, RNA transcripts, was used to amplify TCR beta CDR3 regions. Primed by the HTBI set, a first-round RT-PCR was run on the TCR CDR3. TCRdb passed the multiplex PCR reads through MiXCR, listing each CDR3 protein once. The sample consists of hundreds of thousands of distinct CDR3 sequences, over 12% of them appearing once. The specimen sequenced was blood. The origin of the receptors is a woman between 35 and 50 years old with Graves' ophthalmopathy.

This clonotype was observed at least ten times. The genes are TRBV28 and TRBJ1-2, with D possibly being TRBD1 (6 bases). Germline loops: CDR1 MDHEN, CDR2 SYDVKM. This CDR3 is built from 15 residues. Trimming stripped 8 bases from V and 4 bases from J, with 20 bases between. The DNA of the CDR3 is TGTGCCAGCGGCGGGCGGACAGTGCTGCTCTATGGCTACACCTTC. Translated, it gives CASGGRTVLLYGYTF.

The chain has TRBV5-6 and TRBJ1-1; D is perhaps TRBD1 (5 bases). CDR3 length equals 13 residues. The V gene's germline CDR1 is SGHDT and CDR2 YYEEEE. V was pared by 5 bases and J by 8 bases, with 16 bases between. The DNA for the CDR3 is TGTGCCAGCAGTCTTATTCAGGGTCCCGAAGCTTTCTTT. Translating it yields CASSLIQGPEAFF.

This clonotype was counted many times. This chain joins TRBV5-1 and TRBJ2-7, with 8 bases matching TRBD2. In germline, CDR1 is SGHRS, CDR2 YFSETQ. The V and J ends lost 4 bases and 3 bases, in that order; junction bases with no gene match: 12. This CDR3 spans 16 amino acids. The CDR3 sequence: CASSLGGGSIIYEQYF. The CDR3 DNA reads TGCGCCAGCAGCCTGGGCGGGGGGTCGATAATCTACGAGCAGTACTTC.

This clonotype was found many times. The J gene is TRBJ2-5, the V gene TRBV29-1, with D perhaps matching TRBD1 or TRBD2 (5 bases each). V lost 4 bases and J lost 5, with 17 bases in between. The CDR3 contains 14 residues. Germline values: CDR1 SQVTM, CDR2 ANQGSEA. The CDR3 nucleotides read TGCAGCGTTGTTGGGTATGAGGGGAAGGAGACCCAGTACTTC. Translating it yields CSVVGYEGKETQYF.

This chain links TRBV24-1 with TRBJ2-2; D remains ambiguous. CDR3 length: 14 residues. V lost 9 bases, J lost 1 base, and 11 bases lay in between. Germline CDR1 reads KGHDR; CDR2 reads SFDVKD. The CDR3 is CATSWAGNTGELFF. The CDR3 DNA reads as TGTGCCACCTCCTGGGCAGGGAACACCGGGGAGCTGTTTTTT.

This clonotype appeared many times. The chain employs TRBV28 and TRBJ2-7; D unresolved. The V and J ends lost 8 bases and 3 bases respectively, with 11 bases between them. Looked up from germline, CDR1 is MDHEN and CDR2 is SYDVKM. The CDR3 extends over 12 amino acids. CDR3 amino acids: CASHITGYEQYF. For the CDR3, the DNA is TGTGCCAGCCATATAACGGGCTACGAGCAGTACTTC.

This clonotype was counted only a few times. V usage is TRBV4-1 and J usage is TRBJ2-5, with 11 bases lining up with TRBD2. V shed 4 bases and J 2 bases; nucleotides not matched to a gene: 6. The CDR3 is made up of 16 amino acids. The V gene's germline CDR1 is MGHRA and CDR2 YSYEKL. The DNA for the CDR3 is TGCGCCAGCAGCCGACCGGGACTAGCGGATCAAGAGACCCAGTACTTC. Protein: CASSRPGLADQETQYF.

This clonotype was counted at least ten times. The rearrangement links TRBV6-2 or TRBV6-3 to TRBJ2-7, with D perhaps TRBD1 (8 bases). The CDR3 contains 16 residues. Trimming pared 6 bases from V and 0 bases from J, leaving 18 bases between. The V gene's germline CDR1 is MNHEY and CDR2 SVGEGT. The CDR3 protein is CASSPTTGEGSYEQYF. In DNA form, the CDR3 reads TGTGCCAGCAGCCCCACGACAGGGGAGGGCTCCTACGAGCAGTACTTC.

A few counts support this clonotype. This rearrangement joins TRBV19 to TRBJ2-7; D is perhaps TRBD2 (6 bases). The CDR3 extends over 15 amino acids. Germline V CDR1 and CDR2: LNHDA, SQIVND (reference sequence). Deletions cut 6 bases from V and 2 bases from J, with 17 bases between. The CDR3 DNA reads as TGTGCCAGTAGACCCGCCGCGGGGCCCACCTACGAGCAGTACTTC. It is translated as CASRPAAGPTYEQYF.

The rearrangement uses TRBV30 and TRBJ1-1; 10 bases agree with TRBD1. The CDR3 has 15 residues. Germline CDR1 GTSNPN, CDR2 SVGIG (reference sequence). Trimming at V came to 4 bases and at J to 3 bases, leaving 8 bases not matched to a gene. The CDR3 DNA follows: TGTGCCTGGACCGAGAAGGACAGGGGGGACACTGAAGCTTTCTTT. Amino acid sequence: CAWTEKDRGDTEAFF.